Below, 30 T cell receptor beta chains from the same sample are listed, as sequenced in a study of control samples from healthy donors and cancer patients. Clones were sequenced by immunoSEQ multiplex PCR, and TCRdb holds only the in-frame ones, with some missing. Here the sample spans some 79,000 clones, more than 85% being singletons. Sequenced sample: blood. These receptors originate from a woman aged 50 to 60 in good health.

The chain carries TRBV10-1 and TRBJ2-3; D call uncertain. CDR3 length: 15 amino acids. Trimming stripped 0 bases from V and 1 base from J, with 8 bases between. Germline V gene sequence: CDR1 WNHNN, CDR2 SYGVQD (reference sequence). The CDR3 here is CASSESGDRTDTQYF. The CDR3 DNA is TGCGCCAGCAGTGAGTCCGGCGACCGCACAGATACGCAGTATTTT.

This chain joins TRBV11-2 and TRBJ2-7; 7 bases are a match to TRBD2. This CDR3 is 15 amino acids long. Per the germline V gene, CDR1 is SGHAT and CDR2 is FQNNGV. V was pared by 5 bases and J by 3 bases, with 10 bases of the junction left unmatched. In nucleotides, the CDR3 is TGTGCCAGCAGCACCCAAGCGGGATCGGTCTACGAGCAGTACTTC. This translates into CASSTQAGSVYEQYF.

The chain links TRBV6-1 to TRBJ2-1, with 9 bases that match TRBD2. After removal of 3 bases from V and 6 bases from J, the junction contained 9 bases not matched to a gene. This CDR3 has 16 residues. Germline-derived CDR1 and CDR2 are MNHNS and SASEGT. CDR3 loop: CASSDLGGRAGNEQFF. As DNA, the CDR3 is TGTGCCAGCAGTGACCTCGGCGGGAGGGCGGGCAATGAGCAGTTCTTC.

The chain combines TRBV5-1 with TRBJ2-7; perhaps TRBD2 as D (5 bases). From germline, CDR1 is SGHRS and CDR2 YFSETQ. V lost 0 bases to trimming and J lost 5 bases, with 9 bases between them. This CDR3 comprises 13 residues. CDR3 sequence: CASSLASGNEQYF. CDR3 sequence (DNA): TGCGCCAGCAGCTTGGCCTCGGGAAACGAGCAGTACTTC. Looking up the rest from reference TRBV5-1 and TRBJ2-7 gives the full variable domain: KAGVTQTPRYLIKTRGQQVTLSCSPISGHRSVSWYQQTPGQGLQFLFEYFSETQRNKGNFPGRFSGRQFSNSRSEMNVSTLELGDSALYLCASSLASGNEQYFGPGTRLTVT.

This clone has only one observation. The chain employs TRBV9 and TRBJ2-4; D gene unclear. The CDR3 loop spans 14 amino acids. Germline loops: CDR1 SGDLS, CDR2 YYNGEE. With 1 base removed from V and 1 base from J, the gap between germline ends came to 6 bases. CDR3 sequence: CASSVSVAKNIQYF. CDR3 DNA sequence: TGTGCCAGCAGCGTATCGGTGGCCAAAAACATTCAGTACTTC.

This clone was recorded once. This chain uses TRBV10-3 with TRBJ2-1, with 11 bases lining up with TRBD2. The CDR3 spans 14 residues. The J segment lost 4 bases and the V segment lost 6 bases, leaving 2 bases of the junction unmatched. CDR1 and CDR2 from the germline V gene are ENHRY and SYGVKD. The CDR3 DNA reads TGTGCCATCAGGACTAGCGGGAATTACAATGAGCAGTTCTTC. It specifies CAIRTSGNYNEQFF.

The V call is TRBV5-1, the J call TRBJ2-3; D gene uncertain. The CDR3 has 14 residues. V was trimmed by 1 base and J by 2 bases, leaving 8 bases between them. Germline loops: CDR1 SGHRS, CDR2 YFSETQ. CDR3 DNA sequence: TGCGCCAGCAGCTTGCGGCAGACCACAGATACGCAGTATTTT. The encoded protein is CASSLRQTTDTQYF.

The rearrangement uses TRBV20-1 and TRBJ1-3, with D perhaps matching TRBD1 (6 bases). The V end was cut by 3 bases, the J end by 0 bases, with 9 bases between. The CDR3 is made up of 14 amino acids. CDR1 is DFQATT and CDR2 is SNEGSKA in the germline V gene (reference sequence). The CDR3, as DNA: TGCAGTGCTAGTGACAGGTACTCTGGAAACACCATATATTTT. The encoded protein is CSASDRYSGNTIYF.

The chain is built from TRBV12-5 and TRBJ1-4, with D possibly matching TRBD1 (5 bases). There are 12 residues in the CDR3. Germline lookup yields CDR1 LGHNT and CDR2 FRNRAP. The V end lost 6 bases, the J end lost 8 bases, and 10 bases lay between the germline ends. CDR3 loop: CASGGPREKLFF. The CDR3 coding sequence is TGTGCTAGTGGGGGGCCCAGGGAAAAACTGTTTTTT. Full variable domain (missing parts from reference TRBV12-5 and TRBJ1-4): DARVTQTPRHKVTEMGQEVTMRCQPILGHNTVFWYRQTMMQGLELLAYFRNRAPLDDSGMPKDRFSAEMPDATLATLKIQPSEPRDSAVYFCASGGPREKLFFGSGTQLSVL.

The chain couples TRBV5-1 to TRBJ1-4; 8 bases map to TRBD1. V lost 5 bases to trimming and J lost 2 bases; unmatched junction nucleotides: 5. This CDR3 region has 15 residues. Germline V CDR1 and CDR2: SGHRS, YFSETQ. CDR3 in DNA: TGCGCCAGCAGTCGGACAGGGAACACTAATGAAAAACTGTTTTTT. As protein: CASSRTGNTNEKLFF.

In nucleotides, the CDR3 is TGCGCCAGCAGCCACCCCCGGGACGGCAACTATGGCTACACCTTC. Its protein product is CASSHPRDGNYGYTF. This chain connects TRBV4-1 to TRBJ1-2, with TRBD1 as a possible D gene (5 bases). V was trimmed by 3 bases and J by 2 bases, leaving 13 bases between them. CDR3 length: 15 residues. CDR1 is MGHRA, CDR2 YSYEKL, per germline.

The rearrangement uses TRBV29-1 and TRBJ2-7, with 8 bases identical to TRBD1. Trimming removed 6 bases from V and 2 bases from J; junction bases left unmatched: 6. CDR3 size: 13 residues. Germline CDR1 reads SQVTM; CDR2 reads ANQGSEA. CDR3 in amino acids: CSVSTGETYEQYF. As DNA, the CDR3 is TGCAGCGTGTCGACAGGGGAGACCTACGAGCAGTACTTC.

This sequence joins TRBV19 and TRBJ2-2; 8 bases align to TRBD2. In germline, CDR1 is LNHDA, CDR2 SQIVND (reference sequence). CDR3 length equals 18 residues. The junction had 17 bases not matched to a gene; V was cut back by 5 bases and J by 6 bases. The CDR3 region has the DNA TGTGCCAGTAGTCACTATGCGGGGGGCGCTGGAGAGCCCGGGGAGCTGTTTTTT. Its translation: CASSHYAGGAGEPGELFF.

This clone came up a few times. V and J are TRBV7-9 and TRBJ1-4; perhaps TRBD1 as D (6 bases). The CDR3 is 16 residues long. CDR1 is SEHNR, CDR2 FQNEAQ, per germline (reference sequence). With 1 base removed from V and 8 bases from J, the gap between germline ends came to 17 bases. CDR3 sequence (DNA): TGTGCCAGCAGCTTAGGGGAGAACAGGGAGAGGGAAAAACTGTTTTTT. As protein: CASSLGENREREKLFF.

The V call is TRBV30, the J call TRBJ2-4; 12 bases are shared with TRBD2. Germline-derived CDR1 and CDR2 are GTSNPN and SVGIG (reference sequence). The CDR3 is 16 amino acids. Trimming took 2 bases from V and 6 from J; bases not matched to a gene: 8. In DNA form, the CDR3 reads TGTGCCTGGAGTTCCAGGGAGGGACTAGCGGGAAACATTCAGTACTTC. Protein: CAWSSREGLAGNIQYF.

The chain uses TRBV5-4 and TRBJ2-1, with 7 nucleotides matching TRBD2. The junction had 4 bases not matched to a gene; V was cut back by 2 bases and J by 2 bases. The CDR3 runs to 15 residues. CDR1 is SGHNT, CDR2 YYREEE, per germline (reference sequence). The CDR3 protein is CASSFPSGAYNEQFF. CDR3 nucleotide sequence: TGTGCCAGCAGCTTCCCTAGCGGAGCCTACAATGAGCAGTTCTTC. The whole variable domain, remainder taken from reference TRBV5-4 and TRBJ2-1, is ETGVTQSPTHLIKTRGQQVTLRCSSQSGHNTVSWYQQALGQGPQFIFQYYREEENGRGNFPPRFSGLQFPNYSSELNVNALELDDSALYLCASSFPSGAYNEQFFGPGTRLTVL.

The chain employs TRBV11-2 and TRBJ2-7; D assignment may be TRBD1 or TRBD2 (5 bases each). V lost 1 base and J 2 bases, leaving 15 bases between the germline ends. This CDR3 comprises 16 residues. Germline loops: CDR1 SGHAT, CDR2 FQNNGV. CDR3 sequence: CASSLASGTFPYEQYF. In DNA, the CDR3 is TGTGCCAGCAGCTTAGCTTCAGGGACCTTCCCCTACGAGCAGTACTTC.

In this sample, this clone turned up once. The CDR3 region is CASSQELAGGISYNEQFF. In DNA, the CDR3 is TGTGCCAGCAGCCAGGAACTAGCGGGAGGAATATCCTACAATGAGCAGTTCTTC. This chain links TRBV7-2 with TRBJ2-1; 12 nucleotides agree with TRBD2. Germline V lookup: CDR1 SGHTA, CDR2 FQGNSA. With 5 bases clipped from V and 1 base from J, the junction kept 9 bases outside the gene matches. The CDR3 consists of 18 residues.

The V and J genes are TRBV6-5 and TRBJ1-2; tentative D call: TRBD1 (6 bases). Trimming stripped 6 bases from V and 8 bases from J, with 22 bases between. CDR1 is MNHEY, CDR2 SVGAGI, per germline. The CDR3 runs to 15 residues. The CDR3 DNA is TGTGCCAGCAGCCCAAAGGGGCAGGGGATGAGCGGCTACACCTTC. Translation gives CASSPKGQGMSGYTF.

The chain links TRBV7-8 to TRBJ2-7, with 8 bases fitting TRBD2. The CDR3 has 14 amino acids. Germline trimming cut 3 bases from V and 4 bases from J; bases unmatched to any gene: 5. Germline V gene data show CDR1 as SGHVS and CDR2 as FQNEAQ. This chain's CDR3 is CASSFPAGGYEQYF. The CDR3 DNA sequence: TGTGCCAGCAGCTTTCCCGCGGGGGGATACGAGCAGTACTTC.

This clone was counted once. This chain uses TRBV2 with TRBJ1-4; D uncertain. V was cut by 5 bases and J by 10 bases, with 17 bases left in between. CDR1 is SNHLY and CDR2 is FYNNEI in the germline V gene. This CDR3 is built from 14 residues. The CDR3 nucleotides read TGTGCCAGCAGTAAGGATTCAGCGACCAGAAAACTGTTTTTT. This translates into CASSKDSATRKLFF.

The V call is TRBV30, the J call TRBJ1-2; maybe TRBD1 (6 bases). Germline-derived CDR1 and CDR2 are GTSNPN and SVGIG (reference sequence). The CDR3 loop spans 13 amino acids. Trimming removed 4 bases at V and 8 bases at J, with 17 bases between. The CDR3 spells CAWNFRGRRGYTF. Written as DNA, the CDR3 is TGTGCCTGGAACTTCCGGGGGCGGCGGGGCTACACCTTC. Full variable domain (remainder filled in from reference TRBV30 and TRBJ1-2): SQTIHQWPATLVQPVGSPLSLECTVEGTSNPNLYWYRQAAGRGLQLLFYSVGIGQISSEVPQNLSASRPQDRQFILSSKKLLLSDSGFYLCAWNFRGRRGYTFGSGTRLTVV.

CDR3 bases: TGTGCCAGCAGCTTAGGACAGGGAACTGAAGCTTTCTTT. It translates to CASSLGQGTEAFF. The J gene is TRBJ1-1, the V gene TRBV3-1 (or the pseudogene TRBV3-2), with TRBD1 matching 8 bases. The CDR3 runs 13 residues. Germline V CDR1 and CDR2: LGHDT, YNNKEL (reference sequence). The V segment lost 5 bases and the J segment 5 bases; nucleotides outside the gene matches: 4.

This clone was seen a few times. The V and J genes are TRBV2 and TRBJ2-7; D may be TRBD2 (6 bases). CDR1 SNHLY and CDR2 FYNNEI come from the germline V gene. The CDR3 consists of 16 residues. V was trimmed by 7 bases and J by 4 bases, leaving 23 bases between them. The CDR3 DNA is TGTGCCAGCAAAGGCGGGGCGACTGGGGCCACTTACGAGCAGTACTTC. Translated: CASKGGATGATYEQYF. Variable domain in full (rest from reference TRBV2 and TRBJ2-7): EPEVTQTPSHQVTQMGQEVILRCVPISNHLYFYWYRQILGQKVEFLVSFYNNEISEKSEIFDDQFSVERPDGSNFTLKIRSTKLEDSAMYFCASKGGATGATYEQYFGPGTRLTVT.

The chain has TRBV5-1 and TRBJ1-2; no definite D call. The CDR3 loop spans 14 amino acids. Between the trimmed V and J ends, which lost 6 bases and 10 bases, there was a span of 22 bases. CDR1 is SGHRS, CDR2 YFSETQ, per germline. DNA of the CDR3: TGCGCCAGCACTCGGACGGGGTCTCCCGGCCACTACACCTTC. Translation: CASTRTGSPGHYTF.

V and J are TRBV6-1 and TRBJ1-5; possibly TRBD1 for D (5 bases). The V end lost 0 bases, the J end lost 0 bases, and 15 bases lay between the germline ends. This CDR3 contains 18 residues. Germline V CDR1 and CDR2: MNHNS, SASEGT. Here the CDR3 reads CASSEAVGGTYSNQPQHF. CDR3 DNA sequence: TGTGCCAGCAGTGAAGCTGTGGGGGGAACATATAGCAATCAGCCCCAGCATTTT.

The rearrangement uses TRBV11-2 and TRBJ2-7; 9 bases match TRBD2. CDR3 size: 16 residues. V was pared by 5 bases and J by 2 bases, with 10 bases of the junction left unmatched. Germline assignment: CDR1 SGHAT and CDR2 FQNNGV. CDR3 residues: CASSPWGAGGTYEQYF. Written as DNA, the CDR3 is TGTGCCAGCAGCCCATGGGGGGCGGGAGGGACCTACGAGCAGTACTTC.

The chain links TRBV19 to TRBJ1-1; possibly TRBD1 for D (5 bases). Germline CDR1 reads LNHDA; CDR2 reads SQIVND (reference sequence). Trimming stripped 7 bases from V and 8 bases from J, with 14 bases between. The CDR3 sequence is 12 residues long. The CDR3 DNA reads TGTGCCAGTACCGATAAGACAGTGGAAGCTTTCTTT. Its translation is CASTDKTVEAFF. Filled out from reference TRBV19 and TRBJ1-1, the complete variable domain reads DGGITQSPKYLFRKEGQNVTLSCEQNLNHDAMYWYRQDPGQGLRLIYYSQIVNDFQKGDIAEGYSVSREKKESFPLTVTSAQKNPTAFYLCASTDKTVEAFFGQGTRLTVV.

The gene calls are TRBV28 and TRBJ1-5; D might be TRBD1 (5 bases). CDR3 length: 16 residues. The V gene lost 2 bases and the J gene lost 6 bases, with 17 bases spanning the gap. Germline CDR1 MDHEN, CDR2 SYDVKM. The chain's CDR3 is CASSLQAGSLRQPQHF. The CDR3 coding sequence is TGTGCCAGCAGTTTACAGGCAGGGTCCCTCCGTCAGCCCCAGCATTTT.

This chain links TRBV28 with TRBJ2-2, with D tentatively TRBD2 (6 bases). With 7 bases removed from V and 4 bases from J, the gap between germline ends came to 19 bases. This CDR3 is built from 16 residues. The germline CDR1 and CDR2 sequences are MDHEN and SYDVKM. CDR3 in amino acids: CASTPIGLRGTGELFF. The CDR3 nucleotides read TGTGCCAGCACCCCGATTGGACTACGCGGCACCGGGGAGCTGTTTTTT.